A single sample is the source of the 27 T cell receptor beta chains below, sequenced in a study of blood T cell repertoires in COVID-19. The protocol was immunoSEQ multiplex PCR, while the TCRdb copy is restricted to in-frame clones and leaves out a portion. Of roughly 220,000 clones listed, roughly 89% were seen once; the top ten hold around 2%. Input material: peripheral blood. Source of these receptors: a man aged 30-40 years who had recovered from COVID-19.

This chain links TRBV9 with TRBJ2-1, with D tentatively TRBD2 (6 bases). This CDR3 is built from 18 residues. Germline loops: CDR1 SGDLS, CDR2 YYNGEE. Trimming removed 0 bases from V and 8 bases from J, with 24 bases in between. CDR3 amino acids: CASSVEKTLGPRDYEQFF. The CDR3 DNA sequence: TGTGCCAGCAGCGTAGAGAAAACCCTTGGGCCTCGGGACTATGAGCAGTTCTTC.

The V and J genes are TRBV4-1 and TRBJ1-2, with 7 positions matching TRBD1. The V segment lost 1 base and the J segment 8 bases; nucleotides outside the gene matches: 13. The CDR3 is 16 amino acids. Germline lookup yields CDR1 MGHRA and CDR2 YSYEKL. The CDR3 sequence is CASSQGAGPDRVGYTF. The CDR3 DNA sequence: TGCGCCAGCAGCCAAGGCGCCGGACCCGACAGGGTCGGCTACACCTTC.

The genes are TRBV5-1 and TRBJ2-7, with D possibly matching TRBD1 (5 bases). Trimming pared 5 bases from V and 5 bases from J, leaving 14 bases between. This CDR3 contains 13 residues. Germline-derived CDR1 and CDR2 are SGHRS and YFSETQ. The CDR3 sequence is CASRNSQGHEQYF. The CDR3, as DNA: TGCGCCAGCAGAAACAGTCAGGGCCACGAGCAGTACTTC.

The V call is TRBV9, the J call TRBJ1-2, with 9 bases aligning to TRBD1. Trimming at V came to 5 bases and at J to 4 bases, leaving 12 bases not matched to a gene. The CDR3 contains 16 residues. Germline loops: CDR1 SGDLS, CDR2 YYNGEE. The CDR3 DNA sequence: TGTGCCAGCAGTCTCAACAGGGGGCGAATGATCTATGGCTACACCTTC. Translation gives CASSLNRGRMIYGYTF. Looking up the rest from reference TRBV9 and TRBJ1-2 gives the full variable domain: DSGVTQTPKHLITATGQRVTLRCSPRSGDLSVYWYQQSLDQGLQFLIQYYNGEERAKGNILERFSAQQFPDLHSELNLSSLELGDSALYFCASSLNRGRMIYGYTFGSGTRLTVV.

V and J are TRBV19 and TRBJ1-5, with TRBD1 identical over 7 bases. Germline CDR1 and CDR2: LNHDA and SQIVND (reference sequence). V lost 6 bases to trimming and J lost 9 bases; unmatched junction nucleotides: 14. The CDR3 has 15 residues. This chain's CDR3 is CASSPDGTDLRPQHF. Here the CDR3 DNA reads TGTGCCAGTAGCCCAGACGGGACAGACCTTCGGCCCCAGCATTTT.

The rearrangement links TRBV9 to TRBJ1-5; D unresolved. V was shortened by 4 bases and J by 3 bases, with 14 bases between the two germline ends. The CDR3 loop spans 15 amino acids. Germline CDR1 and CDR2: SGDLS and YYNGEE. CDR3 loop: CASSPSGWDNQPQHF. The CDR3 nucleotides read TGTGCCAGCAGCCCGAGCGGATGGGACAATCAGCCCCAGCATTTT. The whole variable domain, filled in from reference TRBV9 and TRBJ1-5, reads DSGVTQTPKHLITATGQRVTLRCSPRSGDLSVYWYQQSLDQGLQFLIQYYNGEERAKGNILERFSAQQFPDLHSELNLSSLELGDSALYFCASSPSGWDNQPQHFGDGTRLSIL.

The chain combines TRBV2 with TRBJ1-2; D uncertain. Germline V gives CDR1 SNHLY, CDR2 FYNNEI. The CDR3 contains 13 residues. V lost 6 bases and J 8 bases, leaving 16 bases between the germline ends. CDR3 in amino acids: CASRPLAARGYTF. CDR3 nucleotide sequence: TGTGCCAGCAGGCCCTTAGCCGCTCGGGGCTACACCTTC.

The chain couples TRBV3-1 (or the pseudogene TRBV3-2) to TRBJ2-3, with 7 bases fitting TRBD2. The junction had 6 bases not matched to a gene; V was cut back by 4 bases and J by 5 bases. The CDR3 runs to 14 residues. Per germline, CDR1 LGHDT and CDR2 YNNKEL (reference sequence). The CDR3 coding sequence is TGTGCCAGCAGCCTGGGGGAGGGATTAGATACGCAGTATTTT. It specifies CASSLGEGLDTQYF.

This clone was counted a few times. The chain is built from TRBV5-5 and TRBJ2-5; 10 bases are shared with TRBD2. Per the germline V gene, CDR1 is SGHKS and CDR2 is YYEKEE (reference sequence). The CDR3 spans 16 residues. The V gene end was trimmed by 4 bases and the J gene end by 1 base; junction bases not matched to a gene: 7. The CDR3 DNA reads TGTGCCAGCAGCGGGCCGGGACTAGCGACCCAAGAGACCCAGTACTTC. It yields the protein CASSGPGLATQETQYF.

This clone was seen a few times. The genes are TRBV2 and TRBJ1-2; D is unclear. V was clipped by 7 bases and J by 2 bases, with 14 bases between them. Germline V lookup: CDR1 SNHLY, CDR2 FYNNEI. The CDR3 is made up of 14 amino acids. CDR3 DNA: TGTGCCAGCAACGCCCCAGTCGCAAACTATGGCTACACCTTC. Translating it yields CASNAPVANYGYTF.

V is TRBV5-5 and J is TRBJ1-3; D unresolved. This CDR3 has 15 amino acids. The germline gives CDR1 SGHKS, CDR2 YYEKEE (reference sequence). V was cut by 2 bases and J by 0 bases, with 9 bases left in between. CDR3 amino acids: CASSFPGYSGNTIYF. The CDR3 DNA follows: TGTGCCAGCAGCTTCCCCGGTTACTCTGGAAACACCATATATTTT. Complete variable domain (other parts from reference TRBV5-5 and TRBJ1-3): DAGVTQSPTHLIKTRGQQVTLRCSPISGHKSVSWYQQVLGQGPQFIFQYYEKEERGRGNFPDRFSARQFPNYSSELNVNALLLGDSALYLCASSFPGYSGNTIYFGEGSWLTVV.

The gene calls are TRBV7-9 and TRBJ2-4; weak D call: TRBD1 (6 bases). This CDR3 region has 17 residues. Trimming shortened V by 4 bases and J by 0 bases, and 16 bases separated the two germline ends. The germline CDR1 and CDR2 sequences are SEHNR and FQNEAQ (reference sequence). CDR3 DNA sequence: TGTGCCAGCAGCTCTGAGGACGGGACACTAGCCAAAAACATTCAGTACTTC. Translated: CASSSEDGTLAKNIQYF. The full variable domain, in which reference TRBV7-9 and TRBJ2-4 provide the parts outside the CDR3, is DTGVSQNPRHKITKRGQNVTFRCDPISEHNRLYWYRQTLGQGPEFLTYFQNEAQLEKSRLLSDRFSAERPKGSFSTLEIQRTEQGDSAMYLCASSSEDGTLAKNIQYFGAGTRLSVL.

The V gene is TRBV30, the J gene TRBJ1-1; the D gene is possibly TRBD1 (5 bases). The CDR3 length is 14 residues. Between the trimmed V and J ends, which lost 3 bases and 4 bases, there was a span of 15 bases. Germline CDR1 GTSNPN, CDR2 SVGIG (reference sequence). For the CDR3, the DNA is TGTGCCTGGAGAGCCATGCGGGGGAGCACTGAAGCTTTCTTT. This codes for CAWRAMRGSTEAFF.

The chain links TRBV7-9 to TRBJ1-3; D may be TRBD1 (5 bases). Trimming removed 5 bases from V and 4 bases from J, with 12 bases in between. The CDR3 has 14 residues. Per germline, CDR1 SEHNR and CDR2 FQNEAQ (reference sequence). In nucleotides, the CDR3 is TGTGCCAGCAGCAGCGGGGGGACCGGAAACACCATATATTTT. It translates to CASSSGGTGNTIYF.

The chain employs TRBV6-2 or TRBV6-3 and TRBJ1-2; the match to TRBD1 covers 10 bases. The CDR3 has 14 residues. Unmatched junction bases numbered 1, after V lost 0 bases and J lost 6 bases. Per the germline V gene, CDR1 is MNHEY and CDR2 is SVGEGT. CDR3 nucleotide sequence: TGTGCCAGCAGTTACTCCGGACAGGGGGATGGCTACACCTTC. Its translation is CASSYSGQGDGYTF.

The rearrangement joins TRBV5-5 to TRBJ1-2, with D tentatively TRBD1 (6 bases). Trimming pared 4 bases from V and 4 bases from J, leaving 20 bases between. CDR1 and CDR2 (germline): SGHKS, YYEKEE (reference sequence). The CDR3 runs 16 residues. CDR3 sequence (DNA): TGTGCCAGCAGCGAAGGCACAGGGCCGATCATCTATGGCTACACCTTC. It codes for CASSEGTGPIIYGYTF.

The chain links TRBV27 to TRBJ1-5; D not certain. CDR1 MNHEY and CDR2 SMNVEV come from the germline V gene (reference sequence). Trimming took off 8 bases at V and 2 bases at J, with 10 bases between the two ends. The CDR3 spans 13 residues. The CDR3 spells CASQDGGNQPQHF. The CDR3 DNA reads TGTGCCAGCCAAGACGGGGGCAATCAGCCCCAGCATTTT.

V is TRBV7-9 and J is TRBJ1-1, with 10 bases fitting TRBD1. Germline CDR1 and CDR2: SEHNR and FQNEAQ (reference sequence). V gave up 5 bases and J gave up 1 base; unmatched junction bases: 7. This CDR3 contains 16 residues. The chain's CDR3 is CASSPGTGVGNTEAFF. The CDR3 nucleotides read TGTGCCAGCAGCCCCGGGACAGGGGTTGGGAACACTGAAGCTTTCTTT.

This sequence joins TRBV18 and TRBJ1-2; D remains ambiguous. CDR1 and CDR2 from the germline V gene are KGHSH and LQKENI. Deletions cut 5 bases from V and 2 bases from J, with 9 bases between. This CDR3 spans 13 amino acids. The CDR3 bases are TGTGCCAGCTCAGAACAGCAGAACTATGGCTACACCTTC. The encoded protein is CASSEQQNYGYTF.

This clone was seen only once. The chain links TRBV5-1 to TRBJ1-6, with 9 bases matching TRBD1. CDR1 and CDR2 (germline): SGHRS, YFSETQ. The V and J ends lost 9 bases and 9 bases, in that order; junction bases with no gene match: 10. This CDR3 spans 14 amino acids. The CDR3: CANPPGQGRSPLHF. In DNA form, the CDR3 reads TGCGCCAACCCTCCGGGACAGGGTCGTTCACCCCTCCACTTT.

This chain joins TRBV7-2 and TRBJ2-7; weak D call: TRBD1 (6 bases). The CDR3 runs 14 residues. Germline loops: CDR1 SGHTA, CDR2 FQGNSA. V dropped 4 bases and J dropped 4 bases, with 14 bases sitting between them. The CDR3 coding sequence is TGTGCCAGCAGCTACGGGACACCCTTTTACGAGCAGTACTTC. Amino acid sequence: CASSYGTPFYEQYF.

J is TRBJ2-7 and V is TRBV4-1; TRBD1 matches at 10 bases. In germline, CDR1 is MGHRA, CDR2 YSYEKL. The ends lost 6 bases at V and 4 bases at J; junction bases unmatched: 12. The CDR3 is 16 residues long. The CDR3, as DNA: TGCGCCAGCAGTCTTATCCCGGGACAGGGGATATACGAGCAGTACTTC. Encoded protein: CASSLIPGQGIYEQYF.

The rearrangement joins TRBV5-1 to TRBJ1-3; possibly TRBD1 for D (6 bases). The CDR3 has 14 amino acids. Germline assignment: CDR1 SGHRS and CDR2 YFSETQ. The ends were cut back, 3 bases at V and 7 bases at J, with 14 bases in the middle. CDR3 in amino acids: CASSSQTGGNTIYF. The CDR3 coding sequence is TGCGCCAGCAGCTCCCAGACAGGCGGCAACACCATATATTTT.

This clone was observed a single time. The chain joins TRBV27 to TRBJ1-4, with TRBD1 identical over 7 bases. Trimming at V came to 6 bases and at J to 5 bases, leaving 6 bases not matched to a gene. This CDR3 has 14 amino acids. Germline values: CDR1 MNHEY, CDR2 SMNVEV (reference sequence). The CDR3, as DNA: TGTGCCAGCAGCCCCGGGACAGTGAATGAAAAACTGTTTTTT. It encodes CASSPGTVNEKLFF.

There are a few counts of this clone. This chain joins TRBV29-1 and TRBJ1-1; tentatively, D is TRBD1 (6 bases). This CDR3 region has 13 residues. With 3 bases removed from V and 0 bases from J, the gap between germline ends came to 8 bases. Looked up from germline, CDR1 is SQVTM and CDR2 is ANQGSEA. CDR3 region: CSVETGLNTEAFF. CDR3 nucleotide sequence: TGCAGCGTTGAGACAGGACTGAACACTGAAGCTTTCTTT.

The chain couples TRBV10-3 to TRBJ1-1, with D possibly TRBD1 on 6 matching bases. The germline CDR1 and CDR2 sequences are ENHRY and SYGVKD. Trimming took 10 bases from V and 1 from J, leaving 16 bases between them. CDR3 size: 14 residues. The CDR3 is CATNGRGENTEAFF. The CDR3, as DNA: TGTGCCACGAATGGCAGGGGAGAGAACACTGAAGCTTTCTTT.

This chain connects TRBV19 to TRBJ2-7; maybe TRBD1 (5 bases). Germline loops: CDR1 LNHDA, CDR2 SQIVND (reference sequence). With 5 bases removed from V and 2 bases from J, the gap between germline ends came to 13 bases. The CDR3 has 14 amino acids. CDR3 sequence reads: CASSPWQGAYEQYF. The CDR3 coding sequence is TGTGCCAGTAGTCCTTGGCAGGGCGCCTACGAGCAGTACTTC.